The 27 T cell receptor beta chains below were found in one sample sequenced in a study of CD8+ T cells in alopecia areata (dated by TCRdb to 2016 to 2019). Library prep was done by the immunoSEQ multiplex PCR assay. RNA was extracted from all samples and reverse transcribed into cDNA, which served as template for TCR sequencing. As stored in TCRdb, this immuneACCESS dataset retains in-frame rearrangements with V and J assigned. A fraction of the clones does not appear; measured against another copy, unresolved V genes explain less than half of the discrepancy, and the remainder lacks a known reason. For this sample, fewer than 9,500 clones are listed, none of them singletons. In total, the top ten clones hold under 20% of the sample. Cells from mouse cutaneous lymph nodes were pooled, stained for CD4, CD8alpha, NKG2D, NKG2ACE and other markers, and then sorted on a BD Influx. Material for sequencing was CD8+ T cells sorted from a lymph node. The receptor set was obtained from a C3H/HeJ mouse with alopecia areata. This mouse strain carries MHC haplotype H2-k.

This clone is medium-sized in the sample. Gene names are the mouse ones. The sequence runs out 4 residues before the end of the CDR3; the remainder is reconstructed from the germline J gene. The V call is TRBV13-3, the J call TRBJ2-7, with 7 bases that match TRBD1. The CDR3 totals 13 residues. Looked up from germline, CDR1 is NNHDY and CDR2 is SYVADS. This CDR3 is CASSSMGQYEQYF. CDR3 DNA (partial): TGTGCCAGCAGTTCTATGGGACAGTAT.

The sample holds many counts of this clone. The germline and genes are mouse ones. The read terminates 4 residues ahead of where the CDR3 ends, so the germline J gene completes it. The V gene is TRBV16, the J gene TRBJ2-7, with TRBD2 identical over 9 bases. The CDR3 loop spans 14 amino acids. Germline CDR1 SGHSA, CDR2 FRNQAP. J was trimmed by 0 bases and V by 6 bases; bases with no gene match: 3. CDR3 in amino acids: CASRLGGFSYEQYF. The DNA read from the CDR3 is TGTGCAAGCAGACTGGGGGGCTTCTCCTAT.

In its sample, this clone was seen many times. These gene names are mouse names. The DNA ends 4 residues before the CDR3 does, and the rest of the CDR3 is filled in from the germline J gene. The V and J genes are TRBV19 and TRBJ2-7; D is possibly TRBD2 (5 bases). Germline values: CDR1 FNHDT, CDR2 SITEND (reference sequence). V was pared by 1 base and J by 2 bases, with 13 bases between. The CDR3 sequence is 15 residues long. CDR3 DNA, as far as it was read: TGTGCCAGCAGTATAAGGTCCTGGGAGGCCTAT. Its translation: CASSIRSWEAY. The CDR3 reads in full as CASSIRSWEAYEQYF.

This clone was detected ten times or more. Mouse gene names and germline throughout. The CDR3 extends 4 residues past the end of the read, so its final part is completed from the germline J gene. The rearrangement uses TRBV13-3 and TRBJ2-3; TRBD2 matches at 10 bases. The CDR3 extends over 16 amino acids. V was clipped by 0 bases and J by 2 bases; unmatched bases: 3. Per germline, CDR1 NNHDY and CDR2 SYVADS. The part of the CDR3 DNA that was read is TGTGCCAGCAGTGATGCAGGGACTGGGGCTGCAGAA. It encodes CASSDAGTGAAE. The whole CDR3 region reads CASSDAGTGAAETLYF.

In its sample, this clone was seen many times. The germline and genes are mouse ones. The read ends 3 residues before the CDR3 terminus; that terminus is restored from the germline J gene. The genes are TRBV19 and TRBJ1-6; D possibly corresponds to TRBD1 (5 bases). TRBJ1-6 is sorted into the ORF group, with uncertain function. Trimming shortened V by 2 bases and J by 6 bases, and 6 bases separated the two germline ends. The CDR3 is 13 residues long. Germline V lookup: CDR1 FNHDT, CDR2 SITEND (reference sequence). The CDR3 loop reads CASSMRGNSPLYF. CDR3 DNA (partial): TGTGCCAGCAGTATGAGGGGTAATTCGCCC.

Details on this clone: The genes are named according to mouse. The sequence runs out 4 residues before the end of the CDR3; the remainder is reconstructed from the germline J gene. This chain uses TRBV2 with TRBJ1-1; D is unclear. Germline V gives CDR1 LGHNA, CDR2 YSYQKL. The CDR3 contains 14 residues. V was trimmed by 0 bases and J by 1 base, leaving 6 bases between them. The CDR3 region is CASSQDTRNTEVFF. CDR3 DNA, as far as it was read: TGTGCCAGCAGCCAAGATACCAGAAACACA.

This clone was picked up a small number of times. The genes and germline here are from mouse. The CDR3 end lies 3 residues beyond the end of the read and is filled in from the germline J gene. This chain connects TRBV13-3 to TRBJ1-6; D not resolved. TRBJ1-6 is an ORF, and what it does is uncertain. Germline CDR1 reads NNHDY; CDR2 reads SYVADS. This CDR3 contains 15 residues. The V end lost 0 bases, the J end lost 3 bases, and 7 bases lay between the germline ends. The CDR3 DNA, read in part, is TGTGCCAGCAGTGATGACAAAAGCTATAATTCGCCC. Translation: CASSDDKSYNSP. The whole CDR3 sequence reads CASSDDKSYNSPLYF.

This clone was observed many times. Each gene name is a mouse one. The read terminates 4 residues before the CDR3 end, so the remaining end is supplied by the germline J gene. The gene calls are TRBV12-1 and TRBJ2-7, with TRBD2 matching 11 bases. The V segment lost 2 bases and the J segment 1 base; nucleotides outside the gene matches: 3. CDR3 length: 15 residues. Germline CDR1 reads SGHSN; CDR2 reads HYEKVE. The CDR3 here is CASSHTGGASYEQYF. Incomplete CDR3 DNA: TGTGCCAGCTCTCATACTGGGGGGGCTTCCTAT.

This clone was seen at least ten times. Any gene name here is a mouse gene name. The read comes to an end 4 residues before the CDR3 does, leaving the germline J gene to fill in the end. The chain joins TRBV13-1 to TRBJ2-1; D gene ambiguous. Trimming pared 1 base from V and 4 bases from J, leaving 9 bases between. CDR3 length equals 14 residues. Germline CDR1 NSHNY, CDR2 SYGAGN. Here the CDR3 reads CASSDFTDYAEQFF. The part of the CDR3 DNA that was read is TGTGCCAGCAGTGATTTCACAGATTATGCT.

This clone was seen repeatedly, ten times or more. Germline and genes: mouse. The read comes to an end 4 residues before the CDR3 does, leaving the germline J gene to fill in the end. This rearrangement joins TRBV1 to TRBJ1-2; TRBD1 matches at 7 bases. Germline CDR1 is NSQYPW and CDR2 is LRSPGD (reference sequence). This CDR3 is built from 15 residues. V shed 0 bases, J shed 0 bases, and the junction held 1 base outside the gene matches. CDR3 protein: CTCSADQGANSDYTF. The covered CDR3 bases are TGCACCTGCAGTGCAGATCAGGGGGCAAACTCC.

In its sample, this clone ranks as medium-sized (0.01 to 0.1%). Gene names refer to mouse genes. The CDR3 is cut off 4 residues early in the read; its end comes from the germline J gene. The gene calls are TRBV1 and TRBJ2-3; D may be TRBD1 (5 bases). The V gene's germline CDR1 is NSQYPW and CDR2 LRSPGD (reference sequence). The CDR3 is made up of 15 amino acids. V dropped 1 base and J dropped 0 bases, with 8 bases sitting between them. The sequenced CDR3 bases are TGCACCTGCAGTGCAGGGACAACTAGTGCAGAA. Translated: CTCSAGTTSAE. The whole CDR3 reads CTCSAGTTSAETLYF.

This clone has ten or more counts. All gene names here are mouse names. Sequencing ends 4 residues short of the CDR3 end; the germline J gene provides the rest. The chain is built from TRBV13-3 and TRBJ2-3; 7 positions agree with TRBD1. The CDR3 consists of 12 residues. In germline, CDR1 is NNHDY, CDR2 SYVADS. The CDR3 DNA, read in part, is TGTGCCAGCAGTGGGGACAGAGAA. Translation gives CASSGDRE. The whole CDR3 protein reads CASSGDRETLYF.

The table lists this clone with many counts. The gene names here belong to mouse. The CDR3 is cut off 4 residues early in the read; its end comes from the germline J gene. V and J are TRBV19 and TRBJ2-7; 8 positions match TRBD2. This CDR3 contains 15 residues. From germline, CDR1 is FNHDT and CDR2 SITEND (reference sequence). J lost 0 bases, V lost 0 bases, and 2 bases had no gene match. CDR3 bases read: TGTGCCAGCAGTATAGAGTGGGGGGGCTCCTAT. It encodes CASSIEWGGSY. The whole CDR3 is CASSIEWGGSYEQYF. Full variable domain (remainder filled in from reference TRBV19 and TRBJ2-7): GGIITQTPKFLIGQEGQKLTLKCQQNFNHDTMYWYRQDSGKGLRLIYYSITENDLQKGDLSEGYDASREKKSSFSLTVTSAQKNEMAVFLCASSIEWGGSYEQYFGPGTRLTVL.

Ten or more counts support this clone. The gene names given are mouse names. The CDR3: CTCSAAGGRAETLYF. The CDR3 bases that were read are TGCACCTGCAGTGCAGCAGGGGGCAGGGCAGAA. The chain employs TRBV1 and TRBJ2-3; 8 nucleotides line up with TRBD1. The read ends 4 residues shy of where the CDR3 ends; the end is completed using the germline J gene. Germline CDR1 is NSQYPW and CDR2 is LRSPGD (reference sequence). V lost 1 base to trimming and J lost 3 bases; unmatched junction nucleotides: 3. The CDR3 runs 15 residues. The complete variable domain, with remaining parts taken from reference TRBV1 and TRBJ2-3, reads VTLLEQNPRWRLVPRGQAVNLRCILKNSQYPWMSWYQQDLQKQLQWLFTLRSPGDKEVKSLPGADYLATRVTDTELRLQVANMSQGRTLYCTCSAAGGRAETLYFGSGTRLTVL.

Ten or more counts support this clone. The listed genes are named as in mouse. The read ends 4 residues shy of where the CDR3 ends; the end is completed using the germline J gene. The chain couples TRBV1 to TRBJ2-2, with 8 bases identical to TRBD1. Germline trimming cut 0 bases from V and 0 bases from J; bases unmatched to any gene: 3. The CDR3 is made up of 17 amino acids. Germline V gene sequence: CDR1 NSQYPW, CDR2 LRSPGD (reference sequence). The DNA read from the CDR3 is TGCACCTGCAGTGCAGATGAGGGACAGGCAAACACCGGG. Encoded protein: CTCSADEGQANTG. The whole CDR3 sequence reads CTCSADEGQANTGQLYF.

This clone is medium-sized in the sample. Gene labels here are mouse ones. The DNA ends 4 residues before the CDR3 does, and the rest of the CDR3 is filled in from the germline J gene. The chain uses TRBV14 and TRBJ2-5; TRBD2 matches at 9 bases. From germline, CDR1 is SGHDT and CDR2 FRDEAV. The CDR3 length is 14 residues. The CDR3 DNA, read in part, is TGTGCCAGCAGCGACTGGGGGACGAGAGAC. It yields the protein CASSDWGTRD. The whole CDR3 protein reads CASSDWGTRDTQYF.

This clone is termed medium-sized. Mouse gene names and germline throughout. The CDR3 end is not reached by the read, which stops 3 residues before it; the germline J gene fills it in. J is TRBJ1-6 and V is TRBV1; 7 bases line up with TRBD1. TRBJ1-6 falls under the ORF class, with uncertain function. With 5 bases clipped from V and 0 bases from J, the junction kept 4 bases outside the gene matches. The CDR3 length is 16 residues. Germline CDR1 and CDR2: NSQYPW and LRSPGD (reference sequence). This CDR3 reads CTCSPGQNSYNSPLYF. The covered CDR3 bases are TGCACCTGCAGTCCGGGACAGAATTCCTATAATTCGCCC.

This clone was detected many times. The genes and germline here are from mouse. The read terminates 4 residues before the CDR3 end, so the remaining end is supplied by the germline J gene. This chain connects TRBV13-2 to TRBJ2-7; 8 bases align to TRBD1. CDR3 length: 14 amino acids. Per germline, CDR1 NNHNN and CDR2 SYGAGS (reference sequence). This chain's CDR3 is CASGENRGKYEQYF. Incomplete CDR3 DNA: TGTGCCAGCGGTGAGAACAGGGGGAAGTAT.

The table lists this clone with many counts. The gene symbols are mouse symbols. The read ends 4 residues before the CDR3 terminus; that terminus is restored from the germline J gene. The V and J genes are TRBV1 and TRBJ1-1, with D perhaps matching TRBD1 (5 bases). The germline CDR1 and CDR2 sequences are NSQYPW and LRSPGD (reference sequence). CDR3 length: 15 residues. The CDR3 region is CTCSAPRGLGGEVFF. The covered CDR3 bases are TGCACCTGCAGTGCCCCACGGGGACTGGGGGGA.

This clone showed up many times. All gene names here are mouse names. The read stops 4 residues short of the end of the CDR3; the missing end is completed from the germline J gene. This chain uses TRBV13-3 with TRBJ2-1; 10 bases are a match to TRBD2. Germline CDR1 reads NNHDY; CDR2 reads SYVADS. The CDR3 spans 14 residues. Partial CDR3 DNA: TGTGCCAGCAGTGATCTGGGGGGGCGGGCT. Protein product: CASSDLGGRA. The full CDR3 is CASSDLGGRAEQFF.

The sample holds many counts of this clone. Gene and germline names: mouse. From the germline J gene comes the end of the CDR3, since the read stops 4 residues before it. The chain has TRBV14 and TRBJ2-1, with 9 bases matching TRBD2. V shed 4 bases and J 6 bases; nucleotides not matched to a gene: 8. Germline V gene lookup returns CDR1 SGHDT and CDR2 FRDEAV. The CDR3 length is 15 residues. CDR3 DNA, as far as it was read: TGTGCCAGCAGTCCGGTGGGGGGGCGTGCTGCT. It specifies CASSPVGGRAA. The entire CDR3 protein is CASSPVGGRAAEQFF.

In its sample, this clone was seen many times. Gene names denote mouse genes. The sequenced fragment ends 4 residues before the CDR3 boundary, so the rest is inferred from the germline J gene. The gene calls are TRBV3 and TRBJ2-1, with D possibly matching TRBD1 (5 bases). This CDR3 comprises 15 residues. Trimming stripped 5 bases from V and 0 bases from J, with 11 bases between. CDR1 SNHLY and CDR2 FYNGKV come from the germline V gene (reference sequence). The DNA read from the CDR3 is TGTGCCAGCAGCCCACGGACACCTAACTATGCT. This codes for CASSPRTPNYA. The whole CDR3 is CASSPRTPNYAEQFF.

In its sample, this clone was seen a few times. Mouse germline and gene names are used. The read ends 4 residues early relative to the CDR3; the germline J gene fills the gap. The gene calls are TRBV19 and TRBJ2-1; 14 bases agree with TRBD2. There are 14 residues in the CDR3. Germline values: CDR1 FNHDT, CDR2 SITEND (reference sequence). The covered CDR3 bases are TGTGCCAGCAGCCGGGACTGGGGGGGCGCT. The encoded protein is CASSRDWGGA. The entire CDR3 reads CASSRDWGGAEQFF.

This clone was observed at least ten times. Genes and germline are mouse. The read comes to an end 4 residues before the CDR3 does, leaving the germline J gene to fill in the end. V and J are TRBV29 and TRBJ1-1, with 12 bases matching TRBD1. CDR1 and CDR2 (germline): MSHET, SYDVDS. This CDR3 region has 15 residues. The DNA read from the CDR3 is TGTGCTAGCAGTTTAAAGGGACAGGGGGCGGAA. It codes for CASSLKGQGAE. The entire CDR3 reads CASSLKGQGAEEVFF. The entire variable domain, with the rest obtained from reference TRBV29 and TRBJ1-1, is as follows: DMKVTQMPRYLIKRMGENVLLECGQDMSHETMYWYRQDPGLGLQLIYISYDVDSNSEGDIPKGYRVSRKKREHFSLILDSAKTNQTSVYFCASSLKGQGAEEVFFGKGTRLTVV.

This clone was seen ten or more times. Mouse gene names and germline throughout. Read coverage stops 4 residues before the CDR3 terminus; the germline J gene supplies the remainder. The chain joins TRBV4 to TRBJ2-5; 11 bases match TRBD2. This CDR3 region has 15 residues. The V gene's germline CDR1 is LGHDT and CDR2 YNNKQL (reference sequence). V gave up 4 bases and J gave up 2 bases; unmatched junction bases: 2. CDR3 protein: CASSLLGGRQDTQYF. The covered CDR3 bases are TGTGCCAGCAGCTTACTGGGGGGGCGCCAAGAC.

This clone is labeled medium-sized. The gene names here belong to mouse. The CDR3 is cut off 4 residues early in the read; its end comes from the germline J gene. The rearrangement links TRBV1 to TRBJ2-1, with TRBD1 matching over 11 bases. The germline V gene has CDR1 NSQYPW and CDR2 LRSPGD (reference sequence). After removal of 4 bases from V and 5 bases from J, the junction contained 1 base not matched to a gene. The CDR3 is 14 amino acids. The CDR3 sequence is CTCSGTGGNAEQFF. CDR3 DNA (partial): TGCACCTGCAGTGGGACAGGGGGCAATGCT.

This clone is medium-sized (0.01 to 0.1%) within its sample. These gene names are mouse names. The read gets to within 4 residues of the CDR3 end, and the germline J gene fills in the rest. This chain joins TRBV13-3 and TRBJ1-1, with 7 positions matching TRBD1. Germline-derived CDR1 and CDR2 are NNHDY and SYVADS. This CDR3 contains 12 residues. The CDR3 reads CASSMTGSEVFF. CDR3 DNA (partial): TGTGCCAGCAGTATGACAGGGTCA.